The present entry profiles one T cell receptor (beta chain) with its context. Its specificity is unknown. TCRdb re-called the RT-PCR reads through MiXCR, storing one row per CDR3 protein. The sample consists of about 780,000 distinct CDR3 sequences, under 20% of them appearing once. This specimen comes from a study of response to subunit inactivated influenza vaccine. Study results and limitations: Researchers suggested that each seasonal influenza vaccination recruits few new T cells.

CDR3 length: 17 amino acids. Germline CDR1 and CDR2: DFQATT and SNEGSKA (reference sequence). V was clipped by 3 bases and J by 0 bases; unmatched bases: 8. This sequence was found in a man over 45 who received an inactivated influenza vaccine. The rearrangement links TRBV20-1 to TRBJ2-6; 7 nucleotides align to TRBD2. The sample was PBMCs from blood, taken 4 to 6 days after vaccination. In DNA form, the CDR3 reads TGCAGTGCTAGTTTCGGGCTAGCGGTCTCTGGGGCCAACGTCCTGACTTTC. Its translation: CSASFGLAVSGANVLTF.